The rows below give T cell receptor beta chains drawn from one sample of a study of control samples from healthy donors and cancer patients. The assay was immunoSEQ multiplex PCR, and TCRdb's table has in-frame clones only and misses some. This sample has about 96,000 clones; 80% to 95% occur once, and the top ten carry more than 7%. The sequenced sample consisted of blood. These receptor sequences come from a man aged 18 to 30 in good health. CDR3s include the opening cysteine and the closing phenylalanine or tryptophan. A D gene is named only where the DNA matches it firmly. For some rows the clone size is stated as once, few or many, or as a class when expanded; others skip it.

.	TRBV11-3	.	TRBJ2-2	CASSLGEGDTGELFF	TGTGCCAGCAGCTTAGGAGAGGGAGACACCGGGGAGCTGTTTTTT
.	TRBV7-9	.	TRBJ1-3	CASSQAQRVYSGNTIYF	TGTGCCAGCAGTCAAGCTCAAAGGGTTTACTCTGGAAACACCATATATTTT
.	TRBV7-9	.	TRBJ2-5	CASSLDFDGAQETQYF	TGTGCCAGCAGCTTAGACTTTGACGGGGCCCAAGAGACCCAGTACTTC
.	TRBV7-2	TRBD1	TRBJ1-5	CASSFLTGANQPQHF	TGTGCCAGCAGCTTTTTGACAGGGGCAAATCAGCCCCAGCATTTT
.	TRBV5-4	TRBD1	TRBJ1-4	CASSQAGQPNEKLFF	TGTGCCAGCAGCCAAGCGGGACAGCCGAATGAAAAACTGTTTTTT
.	TRBV10-1	.	TRBJ2-5	CATRGPYQETQYF	TGCGCCACACGAGGACCGTACCAAGAGACCCAGTACTTC
.	TRBV6-1	.	TRBJ1-5	CASSEGGAINQPQHF	TGTGCCAGCAGTGAAGGGGGAGCGATCAATCAGCCCCAGCATTTT
.	TRBV4-1	.	TRBJ1-5	CASSQGNQPQHF	TGCGCCAGCAGCCAGGGCAATCAGCCCCAGCATTTT
few	TRBV5-1	TRBD2	TRBJ2-7	CASSQAGLAGSGGYYEQYF	TGCGCCAGCAGCCAGGCTGGACTAGCGGGCTCCGGTGGGTACTACGAGCAGTACTTC
.	TRBV4-1	TRBD1	TRBJ1-2	CASSQGQGDGYTF	TGCGCCAGCAGCCAAGGACAGGGTGACGGCTACACCTTC
once	TRBV9	.	TRBJ2-1	CASSAGGRGLVQQFF	TGTGCCAGCAGCGCGGGGGGCAGGGGGCTCGTACAGCAGTTCTTC
.	TRBV19	TRBD1	TRBJ2-3	CASSYGTGGIDTQYF	TGTGCCAGTAGTTACGGGACAGGGGGCATAGATACGCAGTATTTT
.	TRBV5-4	TRBD2	TRBJ2-2	CASSIPGGGASTGELFF	TGTGCCAGCAGCATTCCGGGCGGGGGGGCGAGCACCGGGGAGCTGTTTTTT